One sample yielded the 7 T cell receptor beta chains listed below, sequenced in a study of Graves' ophthalmopathy and Graves' hyperthyroidism. RNA transcripts served as template for amplifying TCR beta CDR3 sequences. The workflow started with a first-round RT-PCR run with HTBI primers and then moved on to a second-round multiplex PCR. TCRdb itself ran the multiplex PCR reads through MiXCR, one entry per CDR3 protein. This table has 300,000 to 500,000 distinct CDR3 sequences, 15% appearing once. The sample consisted of peripheral blood. Source of these receptors: a woman aged 18 to 35 with stable Graves' hyperthyroidism.

At least ten counts were recorded for this clonotype. The chain recombines TRBV6-6 with TRBJ1-5, with D perhaps matching TRBD1 (6 bases). Trimming cost V 6 bases and J 0 bases, with 18 bases left between them. The CDR3 length is 17 residues. Germline lookup yields CDR1 MNHNY and CDR2 SVGAGI (reference sequence). This CDR3 is CASRSGQTTYSNQPQHF. The CDR3 DNA reads as TGTGCCAGCAGGAGCGGACAGACAACCTATAGCAATCAGCCCCAGCATTTT.

This clonotype came up many times. J is TRBJ1-1 and V is TRBV20-1; D unclear. This CDR3 has 14 amino acids. The germline V gene encodes CDR1 DFQATT and CDR2 SNEGSKA (reference sequence). Trimming left V 2 bases short and J 8 bases short, with 18 bases between. The CDR3 bases are TGCAGTGCTAGATCTACCCCCCTTAAGGTAGAAGCTTTCTTT. Translation gives CSARSTPLKVEAFF.

The chain recombines TRBV20-1 with TRBJ1-2; TRBD1 aligns across 9 bases. Trimming cost V 5 bases and J 4 bases; bases outside gene matches: 5. Germline assignment: CDR1 DFQATT and CDR2 SNEGSKA (reference sequence). This CDR3 has 13 residues. CDR3 nucleotide sequence: TGCAGTGCTTCCGGGACAGGGTTCTATGGCTACACCTTC. It is translated as CSASGTGFYGYTF.

This clonotype appeared many times. The V and J genes are TRBV6-5 and TRBJ1-5; weak D call: TRBD1 (6 bases). The CDR3 spans 15 residues. V lost 5 bases and J lost 0, with 11 bases in between. Germline V CDR1 and CDR2: MNHEY, SVGAGI. The CDR3 region has the DNA TGTGCCAGCAGTACGGACAGAGCTAGCAATCAGCCCCAGCATTTT. Amino acids: CASSTDRASNQPQHF.

This rearrangement joins TRBV19 to TRBJ2-2; 7 bases agree with TRBD1. Per germline, CDR1 LNHDA and CDR2 SQIVND (reference sequence). J gave up 3 bases and V 7 bases, and 11 bases lay outside the gene matches. The length of the CDR3 is 16 residues. The CDR3 spells CASIPGRQGYTGELFF. The CDR3 nucleotides are TGTGCCAGTATTCCGGGGAGACAGGGATACACCGGGGAGCTGTTTTTT.

This rearrangement joins TRBV7-2 to TRBJ2-4, with a possible D match to TRBD2 (6 bases). The CDR3 runs to 13 residues. Germline CDR1 and CDR2: SGHTA and FQGNSA. The V end was cut by 3 bases, the J end by 8 bases, with 11 bases between. The CDR3 DNA sequence: TGTGCCAGCAGCTTTCGCCCGGGGGACATTCAGTACTTC. Its protein product is CASSFRPGDIQYF.

This clonotype was seen ten or more times. CDR3 coding DNA: TGTGCCAGCAGCTTGGGACAGTCCAATTCACCCCTCCACTTT. Protein: CASSLGQSNSPLHF. This chain joins TRBV7-6 and TRBJ1-6, with 7 bases fitting TRBD1. The CDR3 contains 14 residues. J gave up 7 bases and V 3 bases, and 3 bases lay outside the gene matches. Germline V gene lookup returns CDR1 SGHVS and CDR2 FNYEAQ.